This is a list of T cell receptor beta chains from one sample in a study of cytomegalovirus exposure and HLA in healthy donors. TCRdb's table, derived via immunoSEQ multiplex PCR, lists solely in-frame clones and lacks some. The sample has some 130,000 clones; around 80% are singletons. The specimen was PBMCs. Receptor source: a man aged 25-40 years in good health. Both conserved end residues are part of each CDR3. A D gene is named only where the DNA matches it firmly. Clone size is not always given. Where it is, it says once, few, many or a class for expanded clones.

v_call	clone_size	d_call	j_call	cdr3_length	cdr3_nt	cdr3_aa
TRBV2	.	TRBD2	TRBJ2-4	13	TGTGCCAGCAGTGCGGGACTAGGAAACATTCAGTACTTC	CASSAGLGNIQYF
TRBV5-1	few	.	TRBJ2-1	15	TGCGCCAGCACCGGACTAATCGACTCCTACAATGAGCAGTTCTTC	CASTGLIDSYNEQFF
TRBV30	.	.	TRBJ1-1	13	TGTGCCTGGAGTGTACAGATGAACACTGAAGCTTTCTTT	CAWSVQMNTEAFF
TRBV25-1	.	TRBD1	TRBJ1-1	14	TGTGCCAGCAGTCCACAGGGGTGGAACACTGAAGCTTTCTTT	CASSPQGWNTEAFF
TRBV15	.	.	TRBJ2-1	15	TGTGCCACCACCATGGATGGGGGGTCCTACAATGAGCAGTTCTTC	CATTMDGGSYNEQFF
TRBV5-8	.	.	TRBJ2-1	13	TGTGCCAGCAGCCCTGCTAACTACAATGAGCAGTTCTTC	CASSPANYNEQFF
TRBV6-6	.	.	TRBJ2-5	14	TGTGCCAGCAGTAAAACGGTGTACCAAGAGACCCAGTACTTC	CASSKTVYQETQYF
TRBV7-6	.	TRBD1	TRBJ2-3	15	TGTGCCAGCAGCGCCACAGGGGGCTTGGGAGATACGCAGTATTTT	CASSATGGLGDTQYF
TRBV19	once	TRBD1	TRBJ1-5	15	TGTGCCAGTAGTATCACAGGGGAGAGCAATCAGCCCCAGCATTTT	CASSITGESNQPQHF
TRBV11-3	few	.	TRBJ2-5	13	TGTGCCAGCAGCTTGATGGCCTTGGAGACCCAGTACTTC	CASSLMALETQYF
TRBV9	.	.	TRBJ1-3	18	TGTGCCAGCAGCGCTACCCCTGCCCCAAGCGGGGCGGGAAACACCATATATTTT	CASSATPAPSGAGNTIYF
TRBV2	once	.	TRBJ1-5	14	TGTGCCAGCAGTTCCTCTCCCGAGGGCCAGCCCCAGCATTTT	CASSSSPEGQPQHF
TRBV4-2	.	TRBD1	TRBJ2-3	16	TGTGCCAGCAGCCAAGAACCGGGACAGGGATCAGATACGCAGTATTTT	CASSQEPGQGSDTQYF
TRBV6-5	.	.	TRBJ2-5	13	TGTGCCAGCAGTTACGGTACTTCCCAGACCCAGTACTTC	CASSYGTSQTQYF
TRBV6-1	few	TRBD1	TRBJ2-7	15	TGTGCCAGCAGTGAGCAGGGGGTAAGCTCCTACGAGCAGTACTTC	CASSEQGVSSYEQYF